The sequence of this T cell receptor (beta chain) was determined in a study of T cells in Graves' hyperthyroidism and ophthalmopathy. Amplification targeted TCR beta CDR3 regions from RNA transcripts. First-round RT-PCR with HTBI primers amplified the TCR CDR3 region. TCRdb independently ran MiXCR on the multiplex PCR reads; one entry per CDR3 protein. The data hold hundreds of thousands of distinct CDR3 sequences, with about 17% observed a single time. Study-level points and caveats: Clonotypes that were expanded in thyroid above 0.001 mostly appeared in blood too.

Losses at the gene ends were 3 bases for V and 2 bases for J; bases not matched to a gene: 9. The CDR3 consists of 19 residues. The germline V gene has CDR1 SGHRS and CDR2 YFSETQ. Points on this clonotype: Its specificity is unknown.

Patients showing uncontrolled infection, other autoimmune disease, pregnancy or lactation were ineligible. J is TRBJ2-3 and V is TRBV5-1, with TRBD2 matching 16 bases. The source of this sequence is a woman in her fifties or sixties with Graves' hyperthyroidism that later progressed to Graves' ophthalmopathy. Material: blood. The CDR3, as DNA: TGCGCCAGCAGCTCTGACCCGGGACTAGCGGGGGGGGTCACAGATACGCAGTATTTT. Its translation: CASSSDPGLAGGVTDTQYF.